The 32 T cell receptor beta chains given below trace back to one sample, sequenced in a study of blood T cell repertoires in COVID-19. Sequenced by immunoSEQ multiplex PCR; TCRdb stores in-frame clones only, minus some. The sample has around 90,000 clones; about 92% are singletons. The sample was peripheral blood. The source of these receptors is a woman aged 55-70 years with active COVID-19.

Turning to this clone: This CDR3 is also generated by other DNA sequences in the sample. This chain joins TRBV7-2 and TRBJ1-4, with 7 positions matching TRBD1. The CDR3 spans 13 residues. Germline CDR1 is SGHTA and CDR2 is FQGNSA. The J segment lost 7 bases and the V segment lost 5 bases, leaving 4 bases of the junction unmatched. The CDR3 bases are TGTGCCAGCAGCCCAGGGACAGCTGAAAAACTGTTTTTT. It is translated as CASSPGTAEKLFF.

The genes are TRBV5-6 and TRBJ1-1, with D unresolved. CDR1 and CDR2 (germline): SGHDT, YYEEEE. This CDR3 contains 14 residues. Trimming shortened V by 1 base and J by 4 bases, and 11 bases separated the two germline ends. CDR3 residues: CASSLRLTGTEAFF. DNA for the CDR3: TGTGCCAGCAGCTTGAGGTTAACGGGCACTGAAGCTTTCTTT.

The chain uses TRBV10-3 and TRBJ1-1; D possibly corresponds to TRBD1 (6 bases). The V gene's germline CDR1 is ENHRY and CDR2 SYGVKD. V lost 3 bases to trimming and J lost 3 bases, with 14 bases between them. The CDR3 has 15 residues. The chain's CDR3 is CAISDQGTIHTEAFF. The CDR3 DNA reads TGTGCCATCAGTGATCAAGGGACAATACACACTGAAGCTTTCTTT.

The gene calls are TRBV3-1 (or the pseudogene TRBV3-2) and TRBJ1-4; maybe TRBD1 (6 bases). CDR1 LGHDT and CDR2 YNNKEL come from the germline V gene (reference sequence). This CDR3 region has 14 residues. Trimming took 4 bases from V and 5 from J, leaving 11 bases between them. Written as DNA, the CDR3 is TGTGCCAGCAGCCTCTCGGGACAAAATGAAAAACTGTTTTTT. This codes for CASSLSGQNEKLFF.

The V call is TRBV6-2 or TRBV6-3, the J call TRBJ2-5; 7 bases agree with TRBD1. The germline CDR1 and CDR2 sequences are MNHEY and SVGEGT. The CDR3 loop spans 14 amino acids. V was pared by 6 bases and J by 4 bases, with 8 bases of the junction left unmatched. CDR3 residues: CASSGTAAGETQYF. CDR3 sequence (DNA): TGTGCCAGCAGCGGGACAGCCGCCGGAGAGACCCAGTACTTC.

CDR3 residues: CASSKLGLAGGANTGELFF. Here the CDR3 DNA reads TGTGCCAGTAGTAAGCTAGGACTAGCGGGAGGGGCGAACACCGGGGAGCTGTTTTTT. This chain joins TRBV19 and TRBJ2-2, with TRBD2 matching over 15 bases. Germline trimming cut 4 bases from V and 0 bases from J; bases unmatched to any gene: 6. Germline lookup yields CDR1 LNHDA and CDR2 SQIVND (reference sequence). CDR3 length: 19 residues.

V usage is TRBV4-3 and J usage is TRBJ1-2; a weak D match, TRBD1 (6 bases). The CDR3 runs to 17 residues. Germline V gives CDR1 LGHNA, CDR2 YSLEER. V dropped 6 bases and J dropped 4 bases, with 24 bases sitting between them. As DNA, the CDR3 is TGCGCCAGCAGACTCGACCTGACTAACGGGGACACCTATGGCTACACCTTC. Amino acids: CASRLDLTNGDTYGYTF.

This sequence joins TRBV6-5 and TRBJ1-4; weak D call: TRBD1 (6 bases). Germline V lookup: CDR1 MNHEY, CDR2 SVGAGI. Trimming removed 3 bases at V and 5 bases at J, with 13 bases between. This CDR3 spans 15 amino acids. The CDR3 DNA reads as TGTGCCAGCAGTTATGGGGGACACTCAAATGAAAAACTGTTTTTT. Its protein product is CASSYGGHSNEKLFF.

The chain uses TRBV6-4 and TRBJ2-1, with 7 bases aligning to TRBD2. With V trimmed by 2 bases and J by 6 bases, 7 bases remained unmatched. The CDR3 totals 15 residues. The V gene's germline CDR1 is MRHNA and CDR2 SNTAGT. The CDR3 nucleotides read TGTGCCAGCAGTGACCCCGGGGGGTACCGCAATGAGCAGTTCTTC. Amino acid sequence: CASSDPGGYRNEQFF.

This chain uses TRBV6-2 or TRBV6-3 with TRBJ2-2; D possibly corresponds to TRBD1 (5 bases). The germline gives CDR1 MNHEY, CDR2 SVGEGT. V was cut by 2 bases and J by 0 bases, with 10 bases left in between. CDR3 length: 16 amino acids. The CDR3 nucleotides read TGTGCCAGCAGTTACGACAGACACACGAACACCGGGGAGCTGTTTTTT. This gives the protein CASSYDRHTNTGELFF.

The chain links TRBV3-1 (or the pseudogene TRBV3-2) to TRBJ1-1, with 12 bases lining up with TRBD1. The CDR3 covers 16 residues. V shed 5 bases and J 1 base; nucleotides not matched to a gene: 5. Per the germline V gene, CDR1 is LGHDT and CDR2 is YNNKEL (reference sequence). The CDR3 DNA reads TGTGCCAGCAGCGTCCGGGACAGGGGGCCGAACACTGAAGCTTTCTTT. This codes for CASSVRDRGPNTEAFF.

The rearrangement links TRBV6-5 to TRBJ2-7; TRBD1 agrees at 9 bases. J lost 6 bases, V lost 9 bases, and 3 bases had no gene match. Germline CDR1 is MNHEY and CDR2 is SVGAGI. The CDR3 runs to 11 residues. The CDR3 protein is CASRDRVEQYF. The CDR3 DNA is TGTGCCAGTCGGGACAGGGTCGAGCAGTACTTC.

This rearrangement joins TRBV2 to TRBJ2-3, with a weak D call TRBD1 (8 bases). Trimming cost V 4 bases and J 2 bases, with 19 bases left between them. CDR1 is SNHLY, CDR2 FYNNEI, per germline. This CDR3 is 17 amino acids long. The CDR3 DNA reads TGTGCCAGCAGTGCCAGGGGGCCTAGCGGTTACACAGATACGCAGTATTTT. Encoded protein: CASSARGPSGYTDTQYF.

This sequence joins TRBV5-1 and TRBJ1-2; TRBD1 matches at 9 bases. CDR3 length: 16 residues. The germline V gene encodes CDR1 SGHRS and CDR2 YFSETQ. After removal of 6 bases from V and 0 bases from J, the junction contained 9 bases not matched to a gene. As DNA, the CDR3 is TGCGCCAGCATCCCGGGGGGACAGGGTACTAACTATGGCTACACCTTC. Its translation is CASIPGGQGTNYGYTF.

The J gene is TRBJ2-3, the V gene TRBV6-5; no firm D call. The CDR3 is 12 residues long. Germline CDR1 and CDR2: MNHEY and SVGAGI. The V end lost 8 bases, the J end lost 2 bases, and 8 bases lay between the germline ends. CDR3 nucleotide sequence: TGTGCCAGCGGCAGTTACACAGATACGCAGTATTTT. Translated, it gives CASGSYTDTQYF.

This sequence joins TRBV6-5 and TRBJ1-2; TRBD1 matches at 7 bases. CDR3 length: 13 residues. Unmatched junction bases numbered 6, after V lost 4 bases and J lost 7 bases. CDR1 and CDR2 (germline): MNHEY, SVGAGI. The CDR3 sequence: CASSLQGIRGYTF. DNA for the CDR3: TGTGCCAGCAGTTTACAGGGGATCCGTGGCTACACCTTC.

The J gene is TRBJ1-5, the V gene TRBV19; D gene uncertain. The CDR3 is 14 amino acids. The germline CDR1 and CDR2 sequences are LNHDA and SQIVND (reference sequence). The ends were cut back, 6 bases at V and 2 bases at J, with 11 bases in the middle. CDR3 sequence reads: CASSPAGRNQPQHF. CDR3 DNA sequence: TGTGCCAGTAGCCCAGCTGGGCGCAATCAGCCCCAGCATTTT. Full variable domain (remainder filled in from reference TRBV19 and TRBJ1-5): DGGITQSPKYLFRKEGQNVTLSCEQNLNHDAMYWYRQDPGQGLRLIYYSQIVNDFQKGDIAEGYSVSREKKESFPLTVTSAQKNPTAFYLCASSPAGRNQPQHFGDGTRLSIL.

The genes are TRBV11-2 and TRBJ2-1; D call uncertain. Trimming stripped 4 bases from V and 10 bases from J, with 14 bases between. The CDR3 runs 13 residues. Germline V gene data show CDR1 as SGHAT and CDR2 as FQNNGV. The DNA for the CDR3 is TGTGCCAGCAGCTCGTTATCGGGTAGGGAGCAGTTCTTC. Its protein is CASSSLSGREQFF.

CDR3 bases: TGTGCCACCAGTGTAGGCGGAAAGCAGTTCTTC. Translated, it gives CATSVGGKQFF. V gene TRBV24-1 combines with J gene TRBJ2-1; D is undetermined. The CDR3 runs 11 residues. Germline V gives CDR1 KGHDR, CDR2 SFDVKD. V shed 5 bases and J shed 11 bases, with 9 bases lying between them.

This chain connects TRBV9 to TRBJ1-1; TRBD1 matches 9 bases. Germline CDR1 and CDR2: SGDLS and YYNGEE. V was pared by 3 bases and J by 5 bases, with 14 bases of the junction left unmatched. The length of the CDR3 is 17 residues. The CDR3 sequence is CASSGRLGPGQGTEAFF. DNA for the CDR3: TGTGCCAGCAGCGGGCGATTGGGCCCGGGACAGGGAACTGAAGCTTTCTTT.

This chain uses TRBV30 with TRBJ2-7; 7 bases are a match to TRBD1. Germline V lookup: CDR1 GTSNPN, CDR2 SVGIG (reference sequence). J was trimmed by 6 bases and V by 0 bases; bases with no gene match: 5. This CDR3 is 13 amino acids long. The CDR3 reads CAWSVPAGGEQYF. CDR3 nucleotides: TGTGCCTGGAGTGTACCGGCAGGGGGCGAGCAGTACTTC.

The chain links TRBV29-1 to TRBJ1-1; TRBD1 agrees at 10 bases. Germline CDR1 and CDR2: SQVTM and ANQGSEA. The CDR3 extends over 16 amino acids. J lost 0 bases, V lost 5 bases, and 9 bases had no gene match. The CDR3 region is CSVMGQGRAMNTEAFF. The DNA of the CDR3 is TGCAGCGTTATGGGACAGGGGAGGGCGATGAACACTGAAGCTTTCTTT.

The chain recombines TRBV5-1 with TRBJ2-2, with 10 positions matching TRBD1. Germline CDR1 is SGHRS and CDR2 is YFSETQ. V was clipped by 1 base and J by 3 bases; unmatched bases: 3. CDR3 size: 16 residues. Here the CDR3 DNA reads TGCGCCAGCAGCTTGCAAGGGACAGGGGACACCGGGGAGCTGTTTTTT. This translates into CASSLQGTGDTGELFF.

This chain joins TRBV9 and TRBJ2-3; D perhaps matches TRBD2 (5 bases). CDR1 and CDR2 (germline): SGDLS, YYNGEE. The CDR3 loop spans 12 amino acids. V gave up 4 bases and J gave up 5 bases, with 8 bases separating them. The CDR3 loop reads CASSSAVDTQYF. The DNA of the CDR3 is TGTGCCAGCAGCTCAGCGGTAGATACGCAGTATTTT.

This chain uses TRBV7-2 with TRBJ2-5, with 9 bases lining up with TRBD1. CDR1 is SGHTA, CDR2 FQGNSA, per germline. The CDR3 is 14 residues long. The ends lost 4 bases at V and 5 bases at J; junction bases unmatched: 5. Here the CDR3 DNA reads TGTGCCAGCAGCTCGGACAGGGGAGCGGAGACCCAGTACTTC. Translation: CASSSDRGAETQYF.

This chain links TRBV6-6 with TRBJ2-7, with D tentatively TRBD1 (6 bases). The germline V and J ends were trimmed by 0 bases and 1 base, with 7 bases remaining between them. CDR1 and CDR2 from the germline V gene are MNHNY and SVGAGI (reference sequence). The CDR3 is 14 residues long. The CDR3 nucleotides are TGTGCCAGCAGTTACTCGCAGGGGTCCTACGAGCAGTACTTC. Its protein is CASSYSQGSYEQYF.

This chain joins TRBV19 and TRBJ2-1; the match to TRBD1 covers 9 bases. The V gene end was trimmed by 6 bases and the J gene end by 0 bases; junction bases not matched to a gene: 3. Per the germline V gene, CDR1 is LNHDA and CDR2 is SQIVND (reference sequence). The CDR3 consists of 15 residues. The CDR3 sequence is CASRPTGGSYNEQFF. CDR3 DNA: TGTGCCAGTAGACCGACAGGGGGCTCCTACAATGAGCAGTTCTTC.

The rearrangement uses TRBV28 and TRBJ2-2, with a tentative D call TRBD1 (8 bases). The V end was cut by 7 bases, the J end by 4 bases, with 16 bases between. CDR1 and CDR2 from the germline V gene are MDHEN and SYDVKM. The CDR3 runs 15 residues. The DNA of the CDR3 is TGTGCCAGCACCCTGGACAGGGAGGGCACCGGGGAGCTGTTTTTT. Its protein is CASTLDREGTGELFF.

The J gene is TRBJ1-6, the V gene TRBV5-6, with D tentatively TRBD1 (5 bases). Per germline, CDR1 SGHDT and CDR2 YYEEEE. The V end was cut by 0 bases, the J end by 4 bases, with 5 bases between. There are 14 residues in the CDR3. The CDR3 spells CASSLGQYNSPLHF. CDR3 bases: TGTGCCAGCAGCTTGGGACAGTATAATTCACCCCTCCACTTT.

This clone was seen a single time. This chain uses TRBV9 with TRBJ2-3; 11 bases fit TRBD2. Germline trimming cut 4 bases from V and 0 bases from J; bases unmatched to any gene: 7. There are 17 residues in the CDR3. Germline CDR1 and CDR2: SGDLS and YYNGEE. The CDR3 region is CASSRVAGGSSTDTQYF. The CDR3 DNA reads TGTGCCAGCAGCAGGGTAGCGGGGGGGTCTAGCACAGATACGCAGTATTTT.

V usage is TRBV6-1 and J usage is TRBJ2-5; 14 bases line up with TRBD2. CDR3 length equals 16 residues. Germline values: CDR1 MNHNS, CDR2 SASEGT. Germline trimming cut 3 bases from V and 8 bases from J; bases unmatched to any gene: 8. CDR3 nucleotides: TGTGCCAGCAGTGAGACTCCGGGACTAGCGGGAGAAACCCAGTACTTC. This codes for CASSETPGLAGETQYF.

V usage is TRBV27 and J usage is TRBJ1-1, with 8 positions matching TRBD1. The CDR3 consists of 14 residues. Germline lookup yields CDR1 MNHEY and CDR2 SMNVEV (reference sequence). The V segment lost 4 bases and the J segment 1 base; nucleotides outside the gene matches: 2. This CDR3 reads CASSYGQGNTEAFF. DNA of the CDR3: TGTGCCAGCAGTTACGGACAGGGGAACACTGAAGCTTTCTTT.